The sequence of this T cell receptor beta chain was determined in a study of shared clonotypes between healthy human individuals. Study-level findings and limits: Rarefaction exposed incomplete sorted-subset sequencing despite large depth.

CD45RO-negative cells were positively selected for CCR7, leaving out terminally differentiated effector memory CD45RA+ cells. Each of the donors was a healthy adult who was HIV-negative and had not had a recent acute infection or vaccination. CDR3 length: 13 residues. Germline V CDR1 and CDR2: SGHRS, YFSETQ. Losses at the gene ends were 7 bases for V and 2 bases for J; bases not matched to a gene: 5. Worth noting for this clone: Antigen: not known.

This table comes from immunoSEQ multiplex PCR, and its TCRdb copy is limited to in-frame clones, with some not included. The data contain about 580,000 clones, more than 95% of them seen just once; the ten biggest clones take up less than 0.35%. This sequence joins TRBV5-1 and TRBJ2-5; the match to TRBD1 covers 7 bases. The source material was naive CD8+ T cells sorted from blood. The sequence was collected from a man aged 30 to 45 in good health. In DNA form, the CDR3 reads TGCGCCAGCGGGGAGACAGGGCAAGAGACCCAGTACTTC. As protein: CASGETGQETQYF.